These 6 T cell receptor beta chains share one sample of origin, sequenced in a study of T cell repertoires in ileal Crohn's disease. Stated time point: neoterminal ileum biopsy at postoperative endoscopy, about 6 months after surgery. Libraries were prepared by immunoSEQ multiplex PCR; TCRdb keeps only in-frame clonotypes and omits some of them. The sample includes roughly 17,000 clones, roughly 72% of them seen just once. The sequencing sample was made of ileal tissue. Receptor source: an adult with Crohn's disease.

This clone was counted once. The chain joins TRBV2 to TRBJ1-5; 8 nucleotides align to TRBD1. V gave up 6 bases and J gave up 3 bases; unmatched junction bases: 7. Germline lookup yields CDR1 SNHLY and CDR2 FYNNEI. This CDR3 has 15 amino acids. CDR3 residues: CASRADRGDNQPQHF. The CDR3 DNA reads TGTGCCAGCAGAGCCGACAGGGGCGACAATCAGCCCCAGCATTTT.

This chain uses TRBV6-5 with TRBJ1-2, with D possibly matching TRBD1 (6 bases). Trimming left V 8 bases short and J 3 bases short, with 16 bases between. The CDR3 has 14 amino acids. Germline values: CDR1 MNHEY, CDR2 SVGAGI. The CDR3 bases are TGTGCCAGCGGGGGAACAGGGTTCGACTATGGCTACACCTTC. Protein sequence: CASGGTGFDYGYTF.

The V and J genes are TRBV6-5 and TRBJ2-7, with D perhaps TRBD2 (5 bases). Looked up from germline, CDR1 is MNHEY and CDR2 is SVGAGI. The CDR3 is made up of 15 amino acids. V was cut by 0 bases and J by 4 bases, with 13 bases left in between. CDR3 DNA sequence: TGTGCCAGCAGTTACTCTGCTAGCCCCACGTACGAGCAGTACTTC. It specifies CASSYSASPTYEQYF.

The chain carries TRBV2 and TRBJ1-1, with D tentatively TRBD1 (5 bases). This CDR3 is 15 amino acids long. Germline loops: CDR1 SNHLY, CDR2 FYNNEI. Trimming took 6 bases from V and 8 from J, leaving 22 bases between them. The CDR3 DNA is TGTGCCAGCAGGATCCTCATGGCAGGACACCAGGAAGCTTTCTTT. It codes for CASRILMAGHQEAFF. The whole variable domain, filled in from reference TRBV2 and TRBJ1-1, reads EPEVTQTPSHQVTQMGQEVILRCVPISNHLYFYWYRQILGQKVEFLVSFYNNEISEKSEIFDDQFSVERPDGSNFTLKIRSTKLEDSAMYFCASRILMAGHQEAFFGQGTRLTVV.

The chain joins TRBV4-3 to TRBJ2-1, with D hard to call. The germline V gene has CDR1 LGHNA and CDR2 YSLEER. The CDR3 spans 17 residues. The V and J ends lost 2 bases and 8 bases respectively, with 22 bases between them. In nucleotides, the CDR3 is TGCGCCAGCAGCCAACATCTGCGGCGCTCTCTATGGGATGAGCAGTTCTTC. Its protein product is CASSQHLRRSLWDEQFF.

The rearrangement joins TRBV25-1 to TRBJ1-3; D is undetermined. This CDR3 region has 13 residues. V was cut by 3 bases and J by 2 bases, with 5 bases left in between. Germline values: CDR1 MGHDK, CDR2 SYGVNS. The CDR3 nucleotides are TGTGCCAGCAGTGAGTTTACTGGAAACACCATATATTTT. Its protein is CASSEFTGNTIYF.